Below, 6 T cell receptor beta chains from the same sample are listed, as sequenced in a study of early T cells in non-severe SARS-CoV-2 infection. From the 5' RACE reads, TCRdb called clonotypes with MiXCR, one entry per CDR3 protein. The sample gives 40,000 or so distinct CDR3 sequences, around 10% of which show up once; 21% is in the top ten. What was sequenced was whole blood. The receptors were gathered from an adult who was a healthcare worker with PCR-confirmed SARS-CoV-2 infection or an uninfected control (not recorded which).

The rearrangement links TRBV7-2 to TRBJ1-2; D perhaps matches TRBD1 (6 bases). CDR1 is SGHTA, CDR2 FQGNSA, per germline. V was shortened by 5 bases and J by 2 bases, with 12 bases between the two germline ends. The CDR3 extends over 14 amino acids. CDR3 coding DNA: TGTGCCAGCAGCCCAAACAGGGAAAACTATGGCTACACCTTC. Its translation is CASSPNRENYGYTF.

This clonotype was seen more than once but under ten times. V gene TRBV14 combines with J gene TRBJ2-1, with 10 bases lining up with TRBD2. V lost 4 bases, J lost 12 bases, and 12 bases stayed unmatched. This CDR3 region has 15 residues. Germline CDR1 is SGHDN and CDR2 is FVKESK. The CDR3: CASSPLGLAGDAQFF. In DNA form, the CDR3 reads TGTGCCAGCAGCCCATTGGGCCTAGCGGGAGATGCGCAGTTCTTC.

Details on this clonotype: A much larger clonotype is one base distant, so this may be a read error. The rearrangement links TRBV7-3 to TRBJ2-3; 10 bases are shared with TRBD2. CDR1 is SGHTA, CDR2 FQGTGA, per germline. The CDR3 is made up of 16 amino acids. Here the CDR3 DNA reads TGTACCAGCAGCCTCGGGACTAGCGAGATCACAGATACGCAGTATTTT. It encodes CTSSLGTSEITDTQYF.

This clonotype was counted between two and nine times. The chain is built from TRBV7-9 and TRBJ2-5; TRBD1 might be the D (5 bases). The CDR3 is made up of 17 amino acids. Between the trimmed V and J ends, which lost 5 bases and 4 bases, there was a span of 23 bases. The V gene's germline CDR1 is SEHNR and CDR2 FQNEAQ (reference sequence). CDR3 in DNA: TGTGCCAGCAGCCCGTCTCTCGCCGCAGGGCCGGGAGAGACCCAGTACTTC. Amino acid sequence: CASSPSLAAGPGETQYF.

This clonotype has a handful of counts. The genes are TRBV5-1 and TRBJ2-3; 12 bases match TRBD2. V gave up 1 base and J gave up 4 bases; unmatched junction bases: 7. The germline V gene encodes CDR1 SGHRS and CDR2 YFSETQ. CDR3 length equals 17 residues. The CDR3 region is CASSLLTSGSGSDTQYF. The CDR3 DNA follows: TGCGCCAGCAGCTTGCTGACTAGCGGGAGTGGGTCAGATACGCAGTATTTT. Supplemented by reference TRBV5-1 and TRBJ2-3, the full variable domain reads KAGVTQTPRYLIKTRGQQVTLSCSPISGHRSVSWYQQTPGQGLQFLFEYFSETQRNKGNFPGRFSGRQFSNSRSEMNVSTLELGDSALYLCASSLLTSGSGSDTQYFGPGTRLTVL.

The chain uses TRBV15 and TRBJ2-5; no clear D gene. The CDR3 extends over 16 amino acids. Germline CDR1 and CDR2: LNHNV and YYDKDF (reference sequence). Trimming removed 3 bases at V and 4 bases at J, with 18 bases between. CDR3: CATSRGRLLRSETQYF. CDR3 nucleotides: TGTGCCACCAGCAGGGGCCGGCTGTTGCGGTCAGAGACCCAGTACTTC.